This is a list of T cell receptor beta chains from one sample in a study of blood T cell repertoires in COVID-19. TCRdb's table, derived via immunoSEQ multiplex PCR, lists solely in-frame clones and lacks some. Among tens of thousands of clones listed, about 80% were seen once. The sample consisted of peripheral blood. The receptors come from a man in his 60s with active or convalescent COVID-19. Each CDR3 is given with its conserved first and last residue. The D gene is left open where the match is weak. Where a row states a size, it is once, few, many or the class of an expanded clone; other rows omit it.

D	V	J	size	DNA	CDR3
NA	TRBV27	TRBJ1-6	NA	TGTGCCAGCAGTCTCAACACGGGGGGTTATAATTCACCCCTCCACTTT	CASSLNTGGYNSPLHF
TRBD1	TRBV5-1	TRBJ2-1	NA	TGCGCCAGCAGCCCCGCCGGACAGGGGTCCAATGAGCAGTTCTTC	CASSPAGQGSNEQFF
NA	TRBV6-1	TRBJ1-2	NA	TGTGCCAGCAGTGAACAGGCACCGGTGTACTATGGCTACACCTTC	CASSEQAPVYYGYTF
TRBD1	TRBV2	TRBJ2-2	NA	TGTGCCGGACAGGGTGCCGGGGAGCTGTTTTTT	CAGQGAGELFF
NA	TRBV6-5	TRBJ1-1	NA	TGTGCCAGCAGTTCCCGGGACACATTGAGCACTGAAGCTTTCTTT	CASSSRDTLSTEAFF
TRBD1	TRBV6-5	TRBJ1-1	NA	TGTGCCAGCAGGGGCCGACAGGGGGCGTACACTGAAGCTTTCTTT	CASRGRQGAYTEAFF
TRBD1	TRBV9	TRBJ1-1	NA	TGTGCCAGCAGCGCCACGGGACAGTTGAACACTGAAGCTTTCTTT	CASSATGQLNTEAFF
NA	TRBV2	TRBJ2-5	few	TGTGCCAGCAGGCAGGGGCGGAGGGAGACCCAGTACTTC	CASRQGRRETQYF
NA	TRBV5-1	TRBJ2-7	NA	TGCGCCAGCAGCTTGGTGCAGATGCCCTACGAGCAGTACTTC	CASSLVQMPYEQYF
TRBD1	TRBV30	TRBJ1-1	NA	TGTGCCTGGAGCGGACAGGCCAGCACTGAAGCTTTCTTT	CAWSGQASTEAFF
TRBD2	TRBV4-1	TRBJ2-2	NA	TGCGCCAGCAGCCAAGAGACCCCGGCAAGCGGGGGAGTATCCGGGGAGCTGTTTTTT	CASSQETPASGGVSGELFF
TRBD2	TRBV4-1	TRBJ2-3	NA	TGCGCCAGCAGACAGGGACTAGCGAGTCGGGATACGCAGTATTTT	CASRQGLASRDTQYF
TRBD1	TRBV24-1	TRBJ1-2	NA	TGTGCCACCAGTGAAGGACAGGGCTATGGCTACACCTTC	CATSEGQGYGYTF
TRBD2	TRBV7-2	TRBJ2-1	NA	TGTGCCAGCAGCTCGGGACTAGCCGTCTACAATGAGCAGTTCTTC	CASSSGLAVYNEQFF
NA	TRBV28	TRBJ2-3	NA	TGTGCCAGCAGTTTACTGAGAGAAGATACGCAGTATTTT	CASSLLREDTQYF
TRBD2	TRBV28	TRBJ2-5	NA	TGTGCCAGCAGTCTCGCGGGGGATCAAGAGACCCAGTACTTC	CASSLAGDQETQYF
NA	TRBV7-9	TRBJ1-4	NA	TGTGCCAGCAGGCCCACAGGAAATGAAAAACTGTTTTTT	CASRPTGNEKLFF
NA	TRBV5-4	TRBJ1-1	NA	TGTGCCAGCAGCTTGGCAAAGACAGGGAACACTGAAGCTTTCTTT	CASSLAKTGNTEAFF
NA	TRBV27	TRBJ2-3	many	TGTGCCAGCAGTTTCTCAGGGTACAATTTCCAGGATACGCAGTATTTT	CASSFSGYNFQDTQYF
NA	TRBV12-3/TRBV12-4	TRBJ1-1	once	TGTGCCAGCAGTTTGGTGGGGAGGCATGAAGCTTTCTTT	CASSLVGRHEAFF
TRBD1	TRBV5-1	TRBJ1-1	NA	TGCGCCAGCAGCTCGCAGACAGGGCTGAACACTGAAGCTTTCTTT	CASSSQTGLNTEAFF
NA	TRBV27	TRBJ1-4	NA	TGTGCCAGCAGTCCCCAGGGGAATAATGAAAAACTGTTTTTT	CASSPQGNNEKLFF
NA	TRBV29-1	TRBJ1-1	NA	TGCAGCGTTGTATCAGGGAACACTGAAGCTTTCTTT	CSVVSGNTEAFF
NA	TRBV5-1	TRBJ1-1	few	TGCGCCAGCAGCCTGACACCTATCATGAACACTGAAGCTTTCTTT	CASSLTPIMNTEAFF
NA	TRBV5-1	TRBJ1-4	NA	TGCGCCAGCAGCGCCGGGGCTAGTCAGGGAGGGGAAAAACTGTTTTTT	CASSAGASQGGEKLFF
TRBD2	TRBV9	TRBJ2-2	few	TGTGCCAGCAGCGTACCCACCGGGAGGCCGAACACCGGGGAGCTGTTTTTT	CASSVPTGRPNTGELFF
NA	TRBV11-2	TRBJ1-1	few	TGTGCCAGCAGCTTAGGGGGCAATGAAGCTTTCTTT	CASSLGGNEAFF
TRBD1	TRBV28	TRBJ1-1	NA	TGTGCCAGCAGTATGAACAGGGGGCGATGGGACACTGAAGCTTTCTTT	CASSMNRGRWDTEAFF
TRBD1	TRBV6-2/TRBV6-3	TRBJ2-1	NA	TGTGCCAGCAGTTACCCGGGACAGCTCTTCTTC	CASSYPGQLFF
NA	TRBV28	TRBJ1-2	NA	TGTGCCAGCAGCCCCGGGGGGATATATGGCTACACCTTC	CASSPGGIYGYTF
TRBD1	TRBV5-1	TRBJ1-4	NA	TGCGCCAGCAGCAACGGACAGGCGGAAAAACTGTTTTTT	CASSNGQAEKLFF
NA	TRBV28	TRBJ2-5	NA	TGTGCCAGCAGGGAGGGCGGGGACCAAGAGACCCAGTACTTC	CASREGGDQETQYF
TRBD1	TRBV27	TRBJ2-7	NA	TGTGCCAGCAGTTTAAGGGACAGGGCCTACGAGCAGTACTTC	CASSLRDRAYEQYF
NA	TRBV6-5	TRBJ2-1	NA	TGTGCCAGCTCCAGTCTGTTCAGCTCCTACAATGAGCAGTTCTTC	CASSSLFSSYNEQFF
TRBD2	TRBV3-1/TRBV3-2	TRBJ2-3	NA	TGTGCCAGCAGCCAAGAACCCCTACTAGCGGGGGGCTCTTGGGATACGCAGTATTTT	CASSQEPLLAGGSWDTQYF
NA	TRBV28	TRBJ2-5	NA	TGTGCCAGCAGTCCGTGGGTAGCCTCCCAAGAGACCCAGTACTTC	CASSPWVASQETQYF
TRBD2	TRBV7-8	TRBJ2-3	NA	TGTGCCAGCAGCTTAGAACTAGCGGGGGAAGATACGCAGTATTTT	CASSLELAGEDTQYF
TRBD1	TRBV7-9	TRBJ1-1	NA	TGTGCCAGCAGCTTAGAGACAGGGGTATCTGCTGAAGCTTTCTTT	CASSLETGVSAEAFF
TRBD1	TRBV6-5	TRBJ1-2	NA	TGTGCCAGCATCAAAAGCCCCAGGGGGTATTATGGCTACACCTTC	CASIKSPRGYYGYTF
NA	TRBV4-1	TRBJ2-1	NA	TGCGCCAGCAGCCTCGGCTGGGCCACCTACAATGAGCAGTTCTTC	CASSLGWATYNEQFF
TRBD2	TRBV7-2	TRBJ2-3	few	TGTGCCAGCAGCTTAGTCTCGGGTAGCGGGGGGACTGATTTAGATACGCAGTATTTT	CASSLVSGSGGTDLDTQYF
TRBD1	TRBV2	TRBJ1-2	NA	TGTGCCAGCAGTGAATCGCACAGGGGAGGTAATGGCTACACCTTC	CASSESHRGGNGYTF
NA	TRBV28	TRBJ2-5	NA	TGTGCCAGCAGCCGGACTCTCAAAGAGACCCAGTACTTC	CASSRTLKETQYF
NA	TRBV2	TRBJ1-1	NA	TGTGCCAGCAAGCTCCAGACTAACACTGAAGCTTTCTTT	CASKLQTNTEAFF
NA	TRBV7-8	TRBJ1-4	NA	TGTGCCAGCAGCTTAGCCAGGGGTAATGAAAAACTGTTTTTT	CASSLARGNEKLFF
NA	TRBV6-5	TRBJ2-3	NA	TGTGCCAGCTCGGGAGTAGATACGCAGTATTTT	CASSGVDTQYF
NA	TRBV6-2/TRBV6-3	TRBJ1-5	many	TGTGCCAGCAGTTATGAGGGTGGTCAGCCCCAGCATTTT	CASSYEGGQPQHF
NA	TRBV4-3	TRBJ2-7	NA	TGCGCCAGCAGCCAGAAAGGGGAAAGCTCCTACGAGCAGTACTTC	CASSQKGESSYEQYF
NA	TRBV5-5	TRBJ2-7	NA	TGTGCCAGCAGCTTGGGAGAATACTACGAGCAGTACTTC	CASSLGEYYEQYF
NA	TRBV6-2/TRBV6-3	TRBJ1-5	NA	TGTGCCAGCAGTTACCCGAGCCCAAATCAGCCCCAGCATTTT	CASSYPSPNQPQHF
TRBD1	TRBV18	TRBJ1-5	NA	TGTGCCAGCTCACAAAGCCGGGACAGAGCGAATCAGCCCCAGCATTTT	CASSQSRDRANQPQHF
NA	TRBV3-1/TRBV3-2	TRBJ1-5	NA	TGTGCCAGCAGCCAAGGAGTAGGGACACTTAATCAGCCCCAGCATTTT	CASSQGVGTLNQPQHF
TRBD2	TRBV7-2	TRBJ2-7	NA	TGTGCCAGCAGCTTAGACGGGGGGGCTGGCCTCGAGCAGTACTTC	CASSLDGGAGLEQYF
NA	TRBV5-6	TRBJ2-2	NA	TGTGCCAGCAGCCCGGGAACAGGGCTAAACACCGGGGAGCTGTTTTTT	CASSPGTGLNTGELFF
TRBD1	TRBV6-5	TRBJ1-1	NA	TGTGCCAGCAGTTCCATCGGGGACAGGGGGACTGAAGCTTTCTTT	CASSSIGDRGTEAFF
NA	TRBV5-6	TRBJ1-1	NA	TGTGCCAGCAGCCTTAACACTGAAGCTTTCTTT	CASSLNTEAFF
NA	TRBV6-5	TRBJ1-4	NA	TGTGCCAGCAGTTACTCGGGGGCAGGGATTAATGAAAAACTGTTTTTT	CASSYSGAGINEKLFF
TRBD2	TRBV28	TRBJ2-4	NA	TGTGCCAGCCTGACTAGCGGGGGTTCCCTAGCCAAAAACATTCAGTACTTC	CASLTSGGSLAKNIQYF
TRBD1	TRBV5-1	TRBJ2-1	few	TGCGCCAGCAGTCGTAGTTTGACAGGGCCTGAGCAGTTCTTC	CASSRSLTGPEQFF
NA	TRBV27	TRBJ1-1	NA	TGTGCCAGCAGTTTGGGGGGGTCATCTGAAGCTTTCTTT	CASSLGGSSEAFF